The rows below give T cell receptor beta chains drawn from one sample of a study of blood T cell repertoires in COVID-19. Using immunoSEQ multiplex PCR, the repertoire was profiled, and TCRdb retains in-frame clones only, with some absent. The sample records 170,000 or so clones, approximately 88% being singletons. Specimen: PBMCs or T cells enriched from blood (not recorded which). These receptor sequences come from a woman aged 18-29 years who had recovered from COVID-19. CDR3s include the opening cysteine and the closing phenylalanine or tryptophan. Each record gives: J gene, V gene, D gene, CDR3 protein. A D gene is named only where the DNA matches it firmly.

TRBJ2-1 | TRBV19 | - | CASSTQEGWNEQFF
TRBJ1-5 | TRBV20-1 | TRBD1 | CSASLIESGGGQPQHF
TRBJ2-7 | TRBV2 | TRBD2 | CASSSGLAGGMYEQYF
TRBJ1-1 | TRBV6-2/TRBV6-3 | - | CASSPDSNTEAFF
TRBJ1-6 | TRBV21-1 | - | CASSTGTDNSPLHF
TRBJ1-1 | TRBV18 | - | CASSPFRTEVSNTEAFF
TRBJ1-2 | TRBV2 | - | CASSEGIGGVEYGYTF
TRBJ1-2 | TRBV3-1/TRBV3-2 | - | CASSHGRSSPYGYTF
TRBJ1-1 | TRBV7-8 | - | CASSLAWRAGDTEAFF
TRBJ1-1 | TRBV2 | - | CASRGTMNTEAFF
TRBJ2-1 | TRBV25-1 | TRBD2 | CASKSAGGYNEQFF
TRBJ2-7 | TRBV27 | TRBD2 | CASSQPSGGVYEQYF
TRBJ2-1 | TRBV10-3 | - | CAIRTGTRQNNEQFF
TRBJ2-1 | TRBV4-3 | TRBD2 | CASSQFLAGSSYNEQFF
TRBJ2-7 | TRBV5-5 | - | CASSSQSSSYEQYF
TRBJ2-7 | TRBV28 | - | CASSPGPQGGEWREQYF
TRBJ1-1 | TRBV28 | - | CASSDGARGNTEAFF
TRBJ2-1 | TRBV29-1 | - | CSGGPGGSYNEQFF
TRBJ1-2 | TRBV18 | TRBD1 | CASSPQIGQGEGYTF
TRBJ2-3 | TRBV6-4 | - | CASSDGLATDTQYF
TRBJ1-6 | TRBV5-4 | TRBD1 | CASTTTGANSPLHF
TRBJ2-1 | TRBV15 | TRBD2 | CATSREPGGSIYEQFF
TRBJ1-5 | TRBV2 | - | CASTQTGSPNQPQHF
TRBJ2-7 | TRBV6-5 | - | CASSYGDTAYEQYF
TRBJ2-2 | TRBV6-5 | - | CASRPNTNTGELFF
TRBJ1-1 | TRBV2 | - | CASSAEGRTEAFF
TRBJ1-4 | TRBV29-1 | - | CSVLQGSDGKLFF
TRBJ1-2 | TRBV25-1 | - | CASRPQENYGYTF
TRBJ1-6 | TRBV4-2 | - | CASSQDTDNSPLHF
TRBJ1-4 | TRBV19 | TRBD1 | CASHTGTVNEKLFF
TRBJ2-7 | TRBV5-1 | - | CASSLVTNSYEQYF
TRBJ2-1 | TRBV29-1 | TRBD2 | CSARRSGIYNEQFF
TRBJ2-7 | TRBV19 | - | CASSRALVGRSSYEQYF
TRBJ1-5 | TRBV28 | - | CASSPLLSRSNQPQHF
TRBJ1-1 | TRBV6-5 | - | CASLGRGSWDTEAFF
TRBJ2-1 | TRBV28 | TRBD2 | CASRRPTNSVGGDSYNEQFF
TRBJ2-1 | TRBV6-6 | TRBD2 | CASSQTYGTSAIGTKYNEQFF
TRBJ1-3 | TRBV19 | - | CASSIPTSSGNTIYF
TRBJ2-2 | TRBV9 | - | CASSVEFGGTLTGELFF
TRBJ1-2 | TRBV29-1 | TRBD1 | CSVETTGDNYGYTF
TRBJ1-2 | TRBV5-6 | - | CASELRGKRGYGYTF
TRBJ2-2 | TRBV13 | - | CASSLGLAPGELFF
TRBJ2-1 | TRBV9 | - | CASSPQGGSYNEQFF
TRBJ2-4 | TRBV2 | TRBD1 | CASSEAAGGAKNIQYF
TRBJ1-3 | TRBV7-2 | - | CASSLAPGLPPGNTIYF
TRBJ1-6 | TRBV28 | - | CASSLPLTQTNSPLHF
TRBJ1-1 | TRBV3-1/TRBV3-2 | - | CASSQADRGTEAFF
TRBJ2-2 | TRBV5-1 | TRBD1 | CASSLETGGPGELFF
TRBJ1-1 | TRBV9 | TRBD1 | CASSEGQVDRAFF
TRBJ1-4 | TRBV15 | - | CATSGAGIDEKLFF
TRBJ2-1 | TRBV5-1 | TRBD1 | CASSTYRGPMNEQFF
TRBJ1-2 | TRBV18 | - | CASSPSGRFDGYTF
TRBJ1-1 | TRBV29-1 | TRBD1 | CSVKLQQGKGLVNTEAFF
TRBJ1-2 | TRBV18 | TRBD1 | CASGRGAGTANYGYTF